This entry concerns a single TCR beta chain. The CDR3 sequence is 13 residues long. Germline V gene data show CDR1 as ENHRY and CDR2 as SYGVKD. V was pared by 10 bases and J by 7 bases, with 19 bases between. In the original analysis: Estimated nucleated cell counts came from reference gene primer amplification. TCRdb's table, derived via immunoSEQ multiplex PCR, lists solely in-frame clones and lacks some. That table supplies the V and J calls and clone size; D and trimming were determined from the DNA. Among 250,000 to 350,000 clones listed, around 87% were seen once. These data originate in a study of blood T cell repertoires in COVID-19. Background on the study: Donors in the United States, Italy and Spain gave samples during acute or convalescent COVID-19. PBMCs, B-cell-depleted T cells, or T cells provided the cDNA or gDNA that made up the material.

This chain joins TRBV10-3 and TRBJ1-1, with D perhaps TRBD1 (6 bases). The sequence was obtained from a man aged 18 to 35 with active or convalescent COVID-19. The specimen was peripheral blood. Here the CDR3 reads CATRQAGSNEAFF. CDR3 DNA sequence: TGTGCCACTCGACAGGCTGGAAGTAATGAAGCTTTCTTT.